The present entry profiles one T cell receptor (beta chain) with its context. In terms of origin and age, donors were healthy Caucasian individuals from Russia aged about 6 to 100. The V gene end was trimmed by 2 bases and the J gene end by 2 bases; junction bases not matched to a gene: 7. CDR3 size: 16 residues. Looked up from germline, CDR1 is MGHRA and CDR2 is YSYEKL. This specimen comes from a study of blood T cells in healthy people across ages. Primed by a sample-barcoded 5' primer and a J-beta primer mix, a second PCR proceeded for about 7 to 11 cycles. TCRdb itself ran the 5' RACE reads through MiXCR, one entry per CDR3 protein. The sample records roughly 2 million distinct CDR3 sequences, 49% being singletons.

The chain couples TRBV4-1 to TRBJ2-7, with 9 positions matching TRBD1. The sequence was obtained from a woman between 35 and 50 years old in good health. The source material was blood. In DNA, the CDR3 is TGCGCCAGCAGCCAACCTCGGACAGGGGACCCCTACGAGCAGTACTTC. This gives the protein CASSQPRTGDPYEQYF.